Below, one T cell receptor (beta chain) is given with its context. This specimen comes from a study of shared clonotypes between healthy human individuals. The overall study: There were three CD4 naive, three CD4 memory, two CD8 naive and one CD8 memory plates per donor.

Here immunoSEQ multiplex PCR was the method, and the copy in TCRdb shows in-frame clones only, minus some. The sample lists fewer than 1.6 million clones, approximately 98.5% occurring once. This CDR3 spans 15 amino acids. Trimming left V 4 bases short and J 0 bases short, with 10 bases between. Germline-derived CDR1 and CDR2 are SNHLY and FYNNEI. Donors were healthy HIV-negative adults without recently reported acute infections or vaccinations. CD4+ cell separation produced CD45RA+ naive and CD45RA-negative memory subsets. The source is a man aged 25 to 45 in good health. The chain combines TRBV2 with TRBJ2-4; no reliable D call. Sequenced input: naive CD4+ T cells sorted from blood. Stated subset: CD45RA+ positively selected. The CDR3 region has the DNA TGTGCCAGCAGTGGCACAGCCAGAGCCAAAAACATTCAGTACTTC. Encoded protein: CASSGTARAKNIQYF. Variable domain in full (rest from reference TRBV2 and TRBJ2-4): EPEVTQTPSHQVTQMGQEVILRCVPISNHLYFYWYRQILGQKVEFLVSFYNNEISEKSEIFDDQFSVERPDGSNFTLKIRSTKLEDSAMYFCASSGTARAKNIQYFGAGTRLSVL.